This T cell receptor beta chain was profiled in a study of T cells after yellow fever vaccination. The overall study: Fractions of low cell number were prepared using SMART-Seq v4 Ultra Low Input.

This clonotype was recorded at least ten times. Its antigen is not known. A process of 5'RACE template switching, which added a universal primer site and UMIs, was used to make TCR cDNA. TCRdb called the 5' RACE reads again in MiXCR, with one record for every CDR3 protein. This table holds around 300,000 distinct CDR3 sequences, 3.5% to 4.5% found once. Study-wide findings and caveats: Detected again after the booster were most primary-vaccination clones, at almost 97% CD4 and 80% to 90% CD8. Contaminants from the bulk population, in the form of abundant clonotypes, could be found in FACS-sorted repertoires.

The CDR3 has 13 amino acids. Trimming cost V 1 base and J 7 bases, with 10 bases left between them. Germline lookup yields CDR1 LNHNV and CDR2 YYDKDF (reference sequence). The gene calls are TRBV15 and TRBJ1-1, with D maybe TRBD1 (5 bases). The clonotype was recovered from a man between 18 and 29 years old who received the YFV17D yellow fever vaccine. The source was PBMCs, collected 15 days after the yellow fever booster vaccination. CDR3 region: CATSRGGVVEAFF. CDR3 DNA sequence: TGTGCCACCAGCAGAGGAGGGGTCGTTGAAGCTTTCTTT.